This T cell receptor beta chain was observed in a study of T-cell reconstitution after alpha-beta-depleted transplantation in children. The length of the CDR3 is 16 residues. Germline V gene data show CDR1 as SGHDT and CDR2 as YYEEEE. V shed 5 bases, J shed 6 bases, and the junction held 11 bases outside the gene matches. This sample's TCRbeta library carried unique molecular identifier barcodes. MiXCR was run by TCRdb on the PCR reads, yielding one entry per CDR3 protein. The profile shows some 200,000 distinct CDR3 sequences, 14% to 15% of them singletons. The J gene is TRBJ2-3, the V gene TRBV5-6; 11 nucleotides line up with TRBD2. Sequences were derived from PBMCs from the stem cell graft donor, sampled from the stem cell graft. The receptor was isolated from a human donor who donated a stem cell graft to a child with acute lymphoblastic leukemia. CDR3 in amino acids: CASSGGTSGGPDTQYF. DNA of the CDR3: TGTGCCAGCAGTGGCGGGACTAGCGGAGGGCCGGATACGCAGTATTTT.